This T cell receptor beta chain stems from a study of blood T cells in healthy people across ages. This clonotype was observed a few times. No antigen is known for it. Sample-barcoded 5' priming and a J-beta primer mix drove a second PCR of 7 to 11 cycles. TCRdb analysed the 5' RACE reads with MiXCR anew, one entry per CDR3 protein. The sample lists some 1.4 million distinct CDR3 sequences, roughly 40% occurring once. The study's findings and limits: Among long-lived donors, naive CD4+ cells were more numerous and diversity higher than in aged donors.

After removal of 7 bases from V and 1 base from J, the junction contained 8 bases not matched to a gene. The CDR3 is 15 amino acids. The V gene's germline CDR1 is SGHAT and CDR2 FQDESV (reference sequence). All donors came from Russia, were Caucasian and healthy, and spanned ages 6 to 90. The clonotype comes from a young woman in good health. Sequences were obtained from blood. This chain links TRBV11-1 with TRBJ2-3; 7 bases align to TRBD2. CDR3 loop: CASTAGSGRTDTQYF. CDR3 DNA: TGTGCCAGCACCGCGGGTAGCGGGCGCACAGATACGCAGTATTTT.